This T cell receptor beta chain was sequenced in a study of chemoradiotherapy in HPV16-positive cancers. The CDR3 loop spans 14 amino acids. The germline V gene has CDR1 MNHNS and CDR2 SASEGT. V was pared by 4 bases and J by 6 bases, with 6 bases of the junction left unmatched. Points from the study as a whole: Better recurrence-free survival went with HPV-responsive T-cell expansion in HPV16-positive patients.

Some clones are missing from TCRdb's copy, which holds only in-frame ones; the method was immunoSEQ multiplex PCR. The table lists around 22,000 clones, roughly 92% of them singletons. A remark on this clone: Its specificity is unknown.

The source is a human donor with HPV-associated anogenital cancer. Sequences were derived from blood, sampled from a patient who underwent chemoradiotherapy. The genes are TRBV6-1 and TRBJ1-5; 7 positions agree with TRBD1. CDR3 bases: TGTGCCAGCAGTGGAGACTCAGGGGGTCAGCCCCAGCATTTT. This gives the protein CASSGDSGGQPQHF.